This paragraph reports one T cell receptor (beta chain). As yet, its antigen is unknown. Sequencing was performed with immunoSEQ multiplex PCR; in TCRdb, only in-frame clones are kept and a portion is missing. Of approximately 170,000 clones listed, around 90% were seen once; the top ten hold approximately 1.1%. This specimen belongs to a study of T cell responses to AZD1222 COVID-19 vaccine. Study outcomes and limitations: Researchers took repertoire samples only after the peak T cell response had come. Two AZD1222 doses significantly raised spike-specific TCR breadth and depth over controls. AZD1222 recipients seropositive at baseline numbered only six. Clonal diversity may have been underestimated in mostly white British donors.

This CDR3 is built from 16 residues. V was clipped by 0 bases and J by 3 bases, with 13 bases between them. Germline V lookup: CDR1 SGHRS, CDR2 YFSETQ. The rearrangement joins TRBV5-1 to TRBJ2-1; D may be TRBD2 (6 bases). Sequenced here: peripheral blood, sampled 28 days after the second AZD1222 dose. This clonotype originated in an adult who received the AZD1222 COVID-19 vaccine. This CDR3 is CASSLEGGAYYNEQFF. The CDR3 DNA is TGCGCCAGCAGCTTGGAGGGCGGGGCCTACTACAATGAGCAGTTCTTC.